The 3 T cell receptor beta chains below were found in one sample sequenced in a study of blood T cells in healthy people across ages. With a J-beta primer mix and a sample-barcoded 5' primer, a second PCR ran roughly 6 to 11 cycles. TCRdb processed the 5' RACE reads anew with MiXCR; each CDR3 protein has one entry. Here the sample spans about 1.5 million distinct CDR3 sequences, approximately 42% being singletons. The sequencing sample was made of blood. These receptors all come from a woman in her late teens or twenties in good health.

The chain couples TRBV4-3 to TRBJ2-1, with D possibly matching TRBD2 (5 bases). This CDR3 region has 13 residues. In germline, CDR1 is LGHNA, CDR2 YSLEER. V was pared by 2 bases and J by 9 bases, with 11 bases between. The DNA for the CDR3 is TGCGCCAGCAGCCAAACACGACTATTTGAGCAGTTCTTC. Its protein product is CASSQTRLFEQFF.

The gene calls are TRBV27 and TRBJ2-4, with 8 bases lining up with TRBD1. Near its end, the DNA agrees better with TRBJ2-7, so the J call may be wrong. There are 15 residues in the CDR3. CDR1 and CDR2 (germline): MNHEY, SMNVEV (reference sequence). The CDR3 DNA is TGTGCCAGCAGTACCTCGGACAGGGCCTACTACGAGCAGTACTTC. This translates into CASSTSDRAYYEQYF.

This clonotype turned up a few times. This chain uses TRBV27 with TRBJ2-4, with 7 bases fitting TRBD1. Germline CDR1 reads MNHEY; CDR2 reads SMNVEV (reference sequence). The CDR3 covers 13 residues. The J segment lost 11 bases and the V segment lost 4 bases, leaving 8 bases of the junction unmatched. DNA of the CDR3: TGTGCCAGCAGTTCAATGACAGGGCCGTTTCAGTACTTC. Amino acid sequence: CASSSMTGPFQYF.